This T cell receptor (beta chain) stems from a study of response to subunit inactivated influenza vaccine listed by TCRdb under 2018. A note on the overall study: The study used deep quantitative T cell receptor repertoire profiling to track responses to a trivalent subunit inactivated influenza vaccine. Results the study describes overall, beyond this receptor: The authors suggested that each seasonal influenza vaccination may recruit only a limited number of new T cells.

Library prep was done by RT-PCR. Instrument on record: Illumina HiSeq 2500. Using fastp at Q25 and MiXCR, TCRdb reprocessed the public reads and kept productive beta chains. Identical CDR3 protein sequences are pooled into one entry, listed with their most common genes and DNA. This sample is represented by around 490,000 distinct CDR3 sequences; about 7.6% of them were singletons. 10% to 15% of the sample is in the top ten clones. The cysteine opens and the phenylalanine closes a CDR3 of 14 amino acids. Only the CDR3 part of the read is kept: 42 bases, read in frame from the first base. Relative to germline, V is 2 bases shorter and J is 2 bases shorter, with 9 bases between their ends. Looking up the germline V gene yields CDR1 MNHEY and CDR2 SVGAGI. In this sample, this clonotype turned up many times. Its binding antigen is unknown. Base qualities were left out, and no much larger clone turns up one base away.

The chain is made from TRBV6-5 and TRBJ1-1, with TRBD1 as a weak D call on 6 bases. This sequence originates from a man between 50 and 75 years old who received an inactivated influenza vaccine. Donor details come from another sample of the same person, matched by shared clones. Specimen: PBMCs from blood, collected less than 30 months after vaccination. The DNA sequence follows: TGTGCCAGCAGTTACAACAGGGTTAACACTGAAGCTTTCTTT. It codes for CASSYNRVNTEAFF.